These 20 T cell receptor beta chains originate from one sample sequenced in a study of T cells in Graves' hyperthyroidism and ophthalmopathy. The TCR beta CDR3 regions underwent amplification using RNA transcripts as the source. The TCR CDR3 first-round RT-PCR relied on the HTBI primer set. TCRdb used MiXCR to reprocess the multiplex PCR reads, holding one entry per CDR3 protein. The sample lists 130,000 to 150,000 distinct CDR3 sequences; roughly a fifth were seen once. Sequencing was carried out using blood. Receptor source: a woman in her forties or fifties with Graves' hyperthyroidism that later progressed to Graves' ophthalmopathy.

In this sample, this clonotype turned up a few times. V gene TRBV7-9 combines with J gene TRBJ2-1, with 12 bases fitting TRBD2. This CDR3 region has 14 residues. The V gene's germline CDR1 is SEHNR and CDR2 FQNEAQ (reference sequence). J was trimmed by 10 bases and V by 1 base; bases with no gene match: 2. Here the CDR3 DNA reads TGTGCCAGCAGCTTAGGGACTAGCGGGACCGAGCAGTTCTTC. Its protein is CASSLGTSGTEQFF.

This clonotype was found many times. The chain employs TRBV13 and TRBJ2-3; 10 bases align to TRBD2. With V trimmed by 6 bases and J by 6 bases, 12 bases remained unmatched. CDR1 is PRHDT, CDR2 FYEKMQ, per germline (reference sequence). The CDR3 is 16 residues long. The CDR3 loop is CASRTTSSGSFDTQYF. CDR3 nucleotide sequence: TGTGCCAGCAGAACGACTTCTAGCGGGAGCTTCGATACGCAGTATTTT.

This clonotype was recorded many times. The chain links TRBV6-1 to TRBJ2-1, with 12 bases matching TRBD1. Trimming cost V 2 bases and J 9 bases; bases outside gene matches: 20. The CDR3 sequence is 20 residues long. Germline loops: CDR1 MNHNS, CDR2 SASEGT. Here the CDR3 reads CASSERGGTGGLAGDPEQFF. Here the CDR3 DNA reads TGTGCCAGCAGTGAACGTGGCGGGACAGGGGGCCTAGCGGGAGACCCTGAGCAGTTCTTC.

This chain uses TRBV4-1 with TRBJ1-1; D might be TRBD1 (5 bases). V was pared by 0 bases and J by 8 bases, with 13 bases between. CDR1 MGHRA and CDR2 YSYEKL come from the germline V gene. CDR3 length equals 14 residues. CDR3 sequence: CASSQELGGGEAFF. The CDR3 DNA is TGCGCCAGCAGCCAAGAACTGGGCGGGGGAGAAGCTTTCTTT.

Regarding this clonotype: A much larger clonotype is one base distant, so this may be a read error. This chain links TRBV11-2 with TRBJ2-1; 10 nucleotides match TRBD1. Germline values: CDR1 SGHAT, CDR2 FQNNGV. This CDR3 is 14 amino acids long. The CDR3: CAGSQDRGYNEQFF. The CDR3 DNA is TGTGCCGGCAGCCAGGACAGGGGGTACAATGAGCAGTTCTTC.

The chain joins TRBV25-1 to TRBJ1-6; maybe TRBD1 (5 bases). Per germline, CDR1 MGHDK and CDR2 SYGVNS. V was shortened by 4 bases and J by 7 bases, with 11 bases between the two germline ends. This CDR3 is 14 amino acids long. CDR3 sequence reads: CASSGRGGNSPLHF. In nucleotides, the CDR3 is TGTGCCAGCAGTGGGCGGGGCGGGAATTCACCCCTCCACTTT.

Comment on this clonotype: One end of the junction does not line up with germline, which may come from a read error. This chain uses TRBV20-1 with TRBJ2-1; 8 bases are a match to TRBD2. The V gene's germline CDR1 is DFQATT and CDR2 SNEGSKA (reference sequence). The CDR3 has 14 residues. This chain's CDR3 is CSARALAGPKEQLF. CDR3 bases: TGCAGTGCTAGAGCCCTAGCGGGCCCCAAGGAGCAGCTCTTC.

This clonotype was seen at least ten times. J is TRBJ1-2 and V is TRBV2, with D perhaps TRBD1 (6 bases). CDR3 length: 12 residues. CDR1 and CDR2 from the germline V gene are SNHLY and FYNNEI. V was clipped by 7 bases and J by 4 bases, with 10 bases between them. This CDR3 is CASTGGGYGYTF. DNA for the CDR3: TGTGCCAGCACGGGGGGCGGCTATGGCTACACCTTC.

The sample holds many counts of this clonotype. This rearrangement joins TRBV14 to TRBJ2-4, with D perhaps assigned TRBD1 or TRBD2 (6 bases each). V was clipped by 8 bases and J by 7 bases, with 15 bases between them. The V gene's germline CDR1 is SGHDN and CDR2 FVKESK. The CDR3 has 13 residues. The CDR3 loop is CASCPGAGNIQYF. The CDR3, as DNA: TGTGCCAGCTGTCCGGGGGCTGGGAACATTCAGTACTTC.

The chain combines TRBV10-3 with TRBJ2-7, with 11 nucleotides matching TRBD2. With 0 bases clipped from V and 2 bases from J, the junction kept 3 bases outside the gene matches. CDR3 length: 16 residues. CDR1 ENHRY and CDR2 SYGVKD come from the germline V gene. The CDR3 loop is CAISESCSGRAYEQYF. The CDR3, as DNA: TGTGCCATCAGTGAGTCGTGTAGCGGGAGGGCCTACGAGCAGTACTTC.

The chain couples TRBV6-5 to TRBJ1-1; a weak D match, TRBD1 (6 bases). The CDR3 runs to 17 residues. Germline V gives CDR1 MNHEY, CDR2 SVGAGI. Trimming left V 0 bases short and J 5 bases short, with 19 bases between. CDR3 region: CASSYSITRTEGTEAFF. The CDR3 DNA reads as TGTGCCAGCAGTTACTCGATAACGCGGACAGAGGGGACTGAAGCTTTCTTT.

This clonotype was recorded many times. The gene calls are TRBV20-1 and TRBJ1-1; no definite D call. From germline, CDR1 is DFQATT and CDR2 SNEGSKA (reference sequence). The CDR3 has 13 residues. Trimming shortened V by 4 bases and J by 0 bases, and 9 bases separated the two germline ends. The CDR3 DNA reads TGCAGTGCTATCAGACACATGAACACTGAAGCTTTCTTT. Its translation: CSAIRHMNTEAFF.

The chain has TRBV29-1 and TRBJ2-1, with D uncertain. Trimming removed 6 bases from V and 6 bases from J, with 12 bases in between. The CDR3 runs to 12 residues. Per germline, CDR1 SQVTM and CDR2 ANQGSEA. The CDR3 DNA sequence: TGCAGCGTCAAACCGACGGGCAATGAGCAGTTCTTC. It encodes CSVKPTGNEQFF.

Ten or more counts support this clonotype. The chain recombines TRBV7-8 with TRBJ2-3; 7 positions agree with TRBD1. The V and J ends lost 4 bases and 3 bases, in that order; junction bases with no gene match: 7. This CDR3 contains 15 residues. Germline-derived CDR1 and CDR2 are SGHVS and FQNEAQ. The CDR3 sequence is CASSSRQGRTDTQYF. CDR3 in DNA: TGTGCCAGCAGCTCCCGACAGGGAAGGACAGATACGCAGTATTTT.

At least ten counts were recorded for this clonotype. CDR3 nucleotides: TGCAGCGTTGGCGGGGTGAGGGCTGAAGCTTTCTTT. This gives the protein CSVGGVRAEAFF. The V call is TRBV29-1, the J call TRBJ1-1; no firm D call. Germline lookup yields CDR1 SQVTM and CDR2 ANQGSEA. The CDR3 length is 12 residues. The V end lost 4 bases, the J end lost 6 bases, and 12 bases lay between the germline ends.

The gene calls are TRBV7-2 and TRBJ2-3; possibly TRBD2 for D (5 bases). The CDR3 extends over 14 amino acids. Germline CDR1 SGHTA, CDR2 FQGNSA. Trimming took off 5 bases at V and 4 bases at J, with 13 bases between the two ends. The CDR3 loop reads CASSRDLLADTQYF. DNA of the CDR3: TGTGCCAGCAGCCGCGACCTACTAGCAGATACGCAGTATTTT.

The chain recombines TRBV7-9 with TRBJ2-1; 10 nucleotides agree with TRBD2. This CDR3 comprises 16 residues. Germline V gene sequence: CDR1 SEHNR, CDR2 FQNEAQ (reference sequence). The V gene end was trimmed by 2 bases and the J gene end by 6 bases; junction bases not matched to a gene: 7. The CDR3 DNA is TGTGCCAGCAGCTTAATTCTAGCGGGAGCTGGCAATGAGCAGTTCTTC. Amino acid sequence: CASSLILAGAGNEQFF.

This clonotype was recorded many times. The chain couples TRBV28 to TRBJ1-1, with D possibly matching TRBD1 (6 bases). This CDR3 region has 12 residues. Looked up from germline, CDR1 is MDHEN and CDR2 is SYDVKM. V lost 8 bases, J lost 4 bases, and 11 bases lay in between. Here the CDR3 reads CASGGPGTEAFF. DNA for the CDR3: TGTGCCAGCGGGGGGCCGGGCACTGAAGCTTTCTTT.

This clonotype was picked up many times. The rearrangement links TRBV10-3 to TRBJ1-5, with TRBD1 matching over 8 bases. The CDR3 has 13 residues. V was clipped by 6 bases and J by 3 bases; unmatched bases: 1. The germline V gene encodes CDR1 ENHRY and CDR2 SYGVKD. The CDR3 sequence: CAIRDRDNQPQHF. The CDR3 bases are TGTGCCATCAGGGACAGGGACAATCAGCCCCAGCATTTT.

This clonotype was recorded many times. The genes are TRBV24-1 and TRBJ2-1, with 9 bases matching TRBD1. Trimming cost V 9 bases and J 7 bases; bases outside gene matches: 9. The CDR3 totals 14 residues. The V gene's germline CDR1 is KGHDR and CDR2 SFDVKD. The CDR3 sequence: CATESGTGLNEQFF. Written as DNA, the CDR3 is TGTGCCACCGAATCGGGGACAGGGCTGAATGAGCAGTTCTTC.